This TCR beta chain was captured by sequencing in a study of control samples from healthy donors and cancer patients. Only in-frame clones appear in the TCRdb table, and some are missing; sequencing was by immunoSEQ multiplex PCR. This table holds over 150,000 clones, 90% to 95% found once. In germline, CDR1 is LGHDT, CDR2 YNNKEL (reference sequence). The CDR3 totals 14 residues. Trimming removed 4 bases from V and 5 bases from J; junction bases left unmatched: 6. Specimen: blood. This TCR was sampled from a man aged 35-49 years in good health. This chain uses TRBV3-1 (or the pseudogene TRBV3-2) with TRBJ1-1, with TRBD1 identical over 8 bases. The CDR3 sequence is CASSRQGSQTEAFF. Written as DNA, the CDR3 is TGTGCCAGCAGCCGACAGGGGAGTCAGACTGAAGCTTTCTTT.